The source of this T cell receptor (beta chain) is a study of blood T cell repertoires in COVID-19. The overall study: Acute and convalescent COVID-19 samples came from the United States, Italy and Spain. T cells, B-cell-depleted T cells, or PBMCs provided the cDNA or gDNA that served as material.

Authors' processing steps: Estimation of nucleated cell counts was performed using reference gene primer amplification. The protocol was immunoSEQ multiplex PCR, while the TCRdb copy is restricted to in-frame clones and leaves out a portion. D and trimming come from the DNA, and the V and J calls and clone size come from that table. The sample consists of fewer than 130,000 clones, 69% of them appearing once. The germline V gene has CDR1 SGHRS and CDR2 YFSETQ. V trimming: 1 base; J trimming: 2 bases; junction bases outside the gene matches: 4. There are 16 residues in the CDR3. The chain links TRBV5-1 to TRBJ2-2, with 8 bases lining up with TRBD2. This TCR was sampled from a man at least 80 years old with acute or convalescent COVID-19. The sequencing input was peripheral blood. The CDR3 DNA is TGCGCCAGCAGCTTGACTAGCGGAGCAAACACCGGGGAGCTGTTTTTT. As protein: CASSLTSGANTGELFF.